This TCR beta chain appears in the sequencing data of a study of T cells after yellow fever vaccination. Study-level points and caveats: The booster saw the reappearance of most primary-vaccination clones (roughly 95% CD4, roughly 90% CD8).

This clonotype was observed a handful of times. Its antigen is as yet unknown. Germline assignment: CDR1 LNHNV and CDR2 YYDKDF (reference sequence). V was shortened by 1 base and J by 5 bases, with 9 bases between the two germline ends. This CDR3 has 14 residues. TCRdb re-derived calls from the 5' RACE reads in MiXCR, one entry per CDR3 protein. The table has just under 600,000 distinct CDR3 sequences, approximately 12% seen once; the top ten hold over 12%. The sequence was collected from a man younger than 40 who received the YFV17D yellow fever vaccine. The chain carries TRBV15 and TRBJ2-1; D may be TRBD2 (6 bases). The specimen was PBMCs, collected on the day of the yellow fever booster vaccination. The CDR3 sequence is CATSRGGLNNEQFF. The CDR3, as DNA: TGTGCCACCAGCAGAGGTGGACTAAACAATGAGCAGTTCTTC.